These 23 T cell receptor beta chains share one sample of origin, sequenced in a study of neurological immune-mediated disorders. TCRdb fed the 5' RACE reads into MiXCR, producing one record per CDR3 protein. The sample lists about 92,000 distinct CDR3 sequences, 3.5% occurring once. The sequenced material came from PBMCs. The receptors come from a woman in her forties or fifties with multiple sclerosis.

This clonotype has a count of ten or more. The V gene is TRBV10-3, the J gene TRBJ2-1; perhaps D is TRBD1 or TRBD2 (7 bases each). Trimming left V 6 bases short and J 0 bases short, with 15 bases between. The CDR3 loop spans 16 amino acids. Per the germline V gene, CDR1 is ENHRY and CDR2 is SYGVKD. The CDR3, as DNA: TGTGCCATCAGGGGGACAGCGGGAAGCTCCTACAATGAGCAGTTCTTC. Protein product: CAIRGTAGSSYNEQFF.

This clonotype has ten or more counts. The chain recombines TRBV20-1 with TRBJ2-1, with 12 bases identical to TRBD2. The CDR3 contains 16 residues. Germline V gives CDR1 DFQATT, CDR2 SNEGSKA (reference sequence). J lost 1 base, V lost 8 bases, and 9 bases had no gene match. The CDR3 reads CSWVLAGGVSYNEQFF. The CDR3, as DNA: TGCAGTTGGGTGCTAGCGGGGGGGGTGTCCTACAATGAGCAGTTCTTC.

The table lists this clonotype with many counts. V and J are TRBV7-2 and TRBJ2-5; 13 nucleotides align to TRBD2. The CDR3 is 18 amino acids. CDR1 SGHTA and CDR2 FQGNSA come from the germline V gene. The trim removed 2 bases at V and 7 bases at J, leaving 13 bases unmatched. CDR3 DNA: TGTGCCAGCAGCTTATTGGGGACTAGCGGGGTCCCCAGCGTGACCCAGTACTTC. It codes for CASSLLGTSGVPSVTQYF.

There are many counts of this clonotype. This chain uses TRBV4-1 with TRBJ1-2; no definite D call. The V gene lost 0 bases and the J gene lost 4 bases, with 18 bases spanning the gap. The CDR3 is 17 amino acids. Germline V lookup: CDR1 MGHRA, CDR2 YSYEKL. CDR3 sequence: CASSQDGSAGSAYGYTF. CDR3 bases: TGCGCCAGCAGCCAAGATGGGTCGGCAGGCTCCGCCTATGGCTACACCTTC.

The rearrangement uses TRBV5-3 and TRBJ2-6; possibly TRBD1 for D (6 bases). TRBV5-3 is designated an ORF whose function remains uncertain. The CDR3 totals 17 residues. V dropped 6 bases and J dropped 0 bases, with 16 bases sitting between them. The CDR3 region is CARTTGTPDSGANVLTF. The CDR3 region has the DNA TGTGCCAGAACCACCGGGACACCGGACTCTGGGGCCAACGTCCTGACTTTC.

In this sample, this clonotype turned up many times. V is TRBV2 and J is TRBJ1-6; the D gene is possibly TRBD1 (5 bases). CDR3 length equals 16 residues. Germline CDR1 reads SNHLY; CDR2 reads FYNNEI. Trimming stripped 1 base from V and 7 bases from J, with 14 bases between. The CDR3 is CASSEVGGRTNSPLHF. The CDR3 bases are TGTGCCAGCAGTGAAGTTGGGGGTAGAACGAATTCACCCCTCCACTTT. The full variable domain, its missing parts supplied by reference TRBV2 and TRBJ1-6, is EPEVTQTPSHQVTQMGQEVILRCVPISNHLYFYWYRQILGQKVEFLVSFYNNEISEKSEIFDDQFSVERPDGSNFTLKIRSTKLEDSAMYFCASSEVGGRTNSPLHFGNGTRLTVT.

The sample holds many counts of this clonotype. The chain carries TRBV11-3 and TRBJ2-7; no clear D. CDR1 is SGHNT and CDR2 is YENEEA in the germline V gene. The CDR3 has 14 residues. Trimming pared 1 base from V and 0 bases from J, leaving 7 bases between. This CDR3 reads CASSLGPASYEQYF. CDR3 bases: TGTGCCAGCAGCTTAGGGCCGGCCTCCTACGAGCAGTACTTC.

V usage is TRBV9 and J usage is TRBJ2-2; maybe TRBD1 (6 bases). The CDR3 totals 14 residues. Trimming removed 3 bases from V and 2 bases from J, with 8 bases in between. Per the germline V gene, CDR1 is SGDLS and CDR2 is YYNGEE. The CDR3 DNA reads as TGTGCCAGCAGCGGGGGGCCCAACACCGGGGAGCTGTTTTTT. Translation: CASSGGPNTGELFF.

The CDR3 here is CASSTGLAGGRQETQYF. CDR3 coding DNA: TGTGCCAGCAGCACCGGACTAGCGGGGGGACGGCAAGAGACCCAGTACTTC. J is TRBJ2-5 and V is TRBV6-5; 14 bases agree with TRBD2. V was clipped by 6 bases and J by 2 bases; unmatched bases: 8. CDR1 MNHEY and CDR2 SVGAGI come from the germline V gene. The CDR3 spans 17 residues.

A few counts support this clonotype. A much larger clone differs from this one at a single base, so this may be a read error. The CDR3 loop is CASSQDRSGEKAFF. The CDR3, as DNA: TGTGCCAGCAGCCAAGATAGGTCGGGAGAAAAAGCTTTCTTT. The chain recombines TRBV3-1 with TRBJ1-1; D is unclear. This CDR3 is built from 14 residues. Germline V lookup: CDR1 LGHDT, CDR2 YNNKEL (reference sequence). The V end lost 0 bases, the J end lost 9 bases, and 14 bases lay between the germline ends.

At least ten counts were recorded for this clonotype. The J gene is TRBJ2-3, the V gene TRBV20-1; 12 bases map to TRBD2. Trimming at V came to 5 bases and at J to 5 bases, leaving 11 bases not matched to a gene. This CDR3 is built from 16 residues. Germline lookup yields CDR1 DFQATT and CDR2 SNEGSKA (reference sequence). CDR3 sequence (DNA): TGCAGTGCTCGAACCCCCCTAGCGGGGGGGGAAGATACGCAGTATTTT. Its protein is CSARTPLAGGEDTQYF.

This clonotype was counted at least ten times. This sequence joins TRBV6-2 or TRBV6-3 and TRBJ2-5, with TRBD1 matching 10 bases. V gave up 5 bases and J gave up 4 bases; unmatched junction bases: 4. This CDR3 is built from 14 residues. Germline-derived CDR1 and CDR2 are MNHEY and SVGEGT. DNA for the CDR3: TGTGCCAGCAGTAACGACAGGGGGCGAGAGACCCAGTACTTC. It yields the protein CASSNDRGRETQYF.

The genes are TRBV7-9 and TRBJ1-1, with D possibly matching TRBD1 (5 bases). V was shortened by 5 bases and J by 1 base, with 17 bases between the two germline ends. This CDR3 region has 16 residues. Looked up from germline, CDR1 is SEHNR and CDR2 is FQNEAQ (reference sequence). In DNA form, the CDR3 reads TGTGCCAGCAGCGTGGCTGGGGGGACCCAGAACACTGAAGCTTTCTTT. As protein: CASSVAGGTQNTEAFF.

This chain joins TRBV10-2 and TRBJ2-1; possible D gene TRBD2, 5 bases. Germline values: CDR1 WSHSY, CDR2 SAAADI. There are 14 residues in the CDR3. Trimming pared 2 bases from V and 14 bases from J, leaving 19 bases between. The CDR3 region is CASSEGGPGIKEFF. The DNA for the CDR3 is TGCGCCAGCAGTGAGGGAGGTCCGGGGATAAAGGAGTTCTTC.

This clonotype showed up many times. The rearrangement uses TRBV7-2 and TRBJ1-1, with D possibly matching TRBD1 (5 bases). The germline V gene encodes CDR1 SGHTA and CDR2 FQGNSA. Trimming left V 3 bases short and J 1 base short, with 12 bases between. The CDR3 spans 15 residues. CDR3 sequence reads: CASSFSTTANTEAFF. As DNA, the CDR3 is TGTGCCAGCAGCTTTTCGACGACAGCGAACACTGAAGCTTTCTTT.

As for this clonotype: Since a much larger clone is just one base distant, this may be a read error. V usage is TRBV4-2 and J usage is TRBJ2-2; no clear D. The CDR3 sequence is 11 residues long. Germline CDR1 and CDR2: LGHNA and YNFKEQ. With 11 bases removed from V and 6 bases from J, the gap between germline ends came to 10 bases. In nucleotides, the CDR3 is TGTGCCGCAAACGGGCCCGGGGAGCTGTTTTTT. It is translated as CAANGPGELFF.

In its sample, this clonotype was seen many times. This chain connects TRBV4-3 to TRBJ1-2; possibly TRBD1 for D (5 bases). Germline V gives CDR1 LGHNA, CDR2 YSLEER. The V end was cut by 0 bases, the J end by 3 bases, with 17 bases between. The CDR3 length is 17 residues. The CDR3 coding sequence is TGCGCCAGCAGCCAAGATTGGGGGTCTCGGTTACACTATGGCTACACCTTC. Protein sequence: CASSQDWGSRLHYGYTF.

This clonotype showed up many times. This rearrangement joins TRBV21-1 to TRBJ2-1; the table's D call TRBD1 went unverified against the DNA. TRBV21-1 corresponds to a pseudogene. This CDR3 has 18 amino acids. This chain's CDR3 is CASSNGRGPRSSYNEQFF. The CDR3 bases are TGTGCCAGCAGCAACGGCAGGGGGCCTCGAAGCTCCTACAATGAGCAGTTCTTC.

This clonotype was detected only a few times. Just one base apart from a much larger clone, this may be a read error. The rearrangement uses TRBV2 and TRBJ2-7, with D perhaps matching TRBD1 (6 bases). V gave up 6 bases and J gave up 5 bases, with 20 bases separating them. CDR1 and CDR2 from the germline V gene are SNHLY and FYNNEI. The CDR3 contains 15 residues. The CDR3 coding sequence is TGTGCCAGCAGCGGACAGTGCCTCGGGCCGGACGAGCAGTACTTC. Its translation: CASSGQCLGPDEQYF.

Notes on this clonotype: With a much larger clone just one base away, this may be a read error. The chain couples TRBV20-1 to TRBJ2-1; D is perhaps TRBD2 (6 bases). The CDR3 extends over 13 amino acids. Trimming pared 4 bases from V and 3 bases from J, leaving 10 bases between. Germline lookup yields CDR1 DFQATT and CDR2 SNEGSKA (reference sequence). In nucleotides, the CDR3 is TGCAGTGCTACTAGGACTAACTACAATGAGCAGTTCTTC. Translated: CSATRTNYNEQFF.

This clonotype was counted ten times or more. V is TRBV9 and J is TRBJ1-3, with D perhaps TRBD1 (5 bases). V was shortened by 2 bases and J by 8 bases, with 17 bases between the two germline ends. Germline V gene sequence: CDR1 SGDLS, CDR2 YYNGEE. CDR3 length equals 15 residues. The CDR3 DNA reads TGTGCCAGCAGCGTTCAGGGTAGTCTGGGGGACACCATATATTTT. It specifies CASSVQGSLGDTIYF.

This clonotype was observed a few times. V is TRBV20-1 and J is TRBJ1-5, with 7 bases aligning to TRBD1. This CDR3 comprises 14 residues. Germline V CDR1 and CDR2: DFQATT, SNEGSKA (reference sequence). The V segment lost 3 bases and the J segment 4 bases; nucleotides outside the gene matches: 6. The CDR3, as DNA: TGCAGTGCTAGTCGGGACAGATCTAATCAGCCCCAGCATTTT. Encoded protein: CSASRDRSNQPQHF.

For this clonotype: A read error may be the cause here, since a much bigger clone is one base away. The chain combines TRBV5-5 with TRBJ1-2; 7 nucleotides agree with TRBD1. V shed 5 bases, J shed 8 bases, and the junction held 18 bases outside the gene matches. CDR1 SGHKS and CDR2 YYEKEE come from the germline V gene (reference sequence). CDR3 size: 16 residues. The CDR3 bases are TGTGCCAGCAGTCCTGAGTACGGAAAGGGGGCGCGAGGCTACACCTTC. Its protein product is CASSPEYGKGARGYTF. The full variable domain, in which reference TRBV5-5 and TRBJ1-2 provide the parts outside the CDR3, is DAGVTQSPTHLIKTRGQQVTLRCSPISGHKSVSWYQQVLGQGPQFIFQYYEKEERGRGNFPDRFSARQFPNYSSELNVNALLLGDSALYLCASSPEYGKGARGYTFGSGTRLTVV.